The 25 T cell receptor beta chains below all came from one sample that was sequenced in a study of Graves' ophthalmopathy and Graves' hyperthyroidism. Amplified material comprised TCR beta CDR3 regions derived from RNA transcripts. Scientists carried out first-round RT-PCR using HTBI primers and then a second-round multiplex PCR. MiXCR, applied by TCRdb to the multiplex PCR reads, yields one record per CDR3 protein. The sample records approximately 380,000 distinct CDR3 sequences, under 25% being singletons. Sequencing was carried out using peripheral blood. These receptors came from a woman between 18 and 29 years old with stable Graves' hyperthyroidism.

This clonotype has at least ten counts. V is TRBV19 and J is TRBJ2-6; TRBD1 matches 7 bases. Germline CDR1 reads LNHDA; CDR2 reads SQIVND (reference sequence). There are 16 residues in the CDR3. Trimming removed 5 bases from V and 2 bases from J; junction bases left unmatched: 6. The CDR3 loop is CASSALTGAGANVLTF. CDR3 nucleotide sequence: TGTGCCAGTAGTGCCCTCACAGGGGCTGGGGCCAACGTCCTGACTTTC.

The chain carries TRBV5-1 and TRBJ1-3; D gene ambiguous. V lost 0 bases, J lost 0 bases, and 4 bases lay in between. There are 14 residues in the CDR3. CDR1 and CDR2 (germline): SGHRS, YFSETQ. The DNA for the CDR3 is TGCGCCAGCAGCTTGGAAACCTCTGGAAACACCATATATTTT. Translating gives CASSLETSGNTIYF.

This clonotype was observed many times. The CDR3 nucleotides read TGTGCCAGCAGTGAAGCCTTGTCAGTCTATAGCAATCAGCCCCAGCATTTT. It is translated as CASSEALSVYSNQPQHF. The chain employs TRBV2 and TRBJ1-5; no definite D call. CDR3 size: 17 residues. The germline V gene has CDR1 SNHLY and CDR2 FYNNEI. Trimming took 0 bases from V and 0 from J, leaving 12 bases between them.

This clonotype was observed at least ten times. The V gene is TRBV20-1, the J gene TRBJ2-7; no firm D call. V lost 3 bases and J lost 1, with 10 bases in between. The CDR3 is 13 residues long. Germline V CDR1 and CDR2: DFQATT, SNEGSKA (reference sequence). The CDR3 region is CSARVSPSYEQYF. The CDR3 DNA reads as TGCAGTGCTAGGGTCTCACCTTCCTACGAGCAGTACTTC.

This clonotype was seen ten or more times. The V call is TRBV7-9, the J call TRBJ2-7; 7 bases are a match to TRBD2. J gave up 3 bases and V 5 bases, and 4 bases lay outside the gene matches. Per the germline V gene, CDR1 is SEHNR and CDR2 is FQNEAQ (reference sequence). The CDR3 length is 13 residues. The CDR3 loop is CASSRDYNYEQYF. CDR3 sequence (DNA): TGTGCCAGCAGCCGGGACTACAACTACGAGCAGTACTTC. Based on the CDR3 plus reference TRBV7-9 and TRBJ2-7, the full variable domain is DTGVSQNPRHKITKRGQNVTFRCDPISEHNRLYWYRQTLGQGPEFLTYFQNEAQLEKSRLLSDRFSAERPKGSFSTLEIQRTEQGDSAMYLCASSRDYNYEQYFGPGTRLTVT.

The chain joins TRBV7-2 to TRBJ1-2; no reliable D call. The CDR3 runs 14 residues. V was clipped by 7 bases and J by 4 bases, with 16 bases between them. CDR1 is SGHTA, CDR2 FQGNSA, per germline. The CDR3 bases are TGTGCCAGCACCGTTAGACTAGCGGCCTATGGCTACACCTTC. Translation gives CASTVRLAAYGYTF.

This clonotype was counted many times. This chain uses TRBV11-2 with TRBJ2-5; 8 bases fit TRBD1. The trim removed 1 base at V and 4 bases at J, leaving 5 bases unmatched. The CDR3 has 15 amino acids. CDR1 and CDR2 from the germline V gene are SGHAT and FQNNGV. The CDR3 spells CASSLAGGASETQYF. The CDR3 region has the DNA TGTGCCAGCAGCTTAGCAGGGGGCGCGTCAGAGACCCAGTACTTC. The whole variable domain, filled in from reference TRBV11-2 and TRBJ2-5, reads EAGVAQSPRYKIIEKRQSVAFWCNPISGHATLYWYQQILGQGPKLLIQFQNNGVVDDSQLPKDRFSAERLKGVDSTLKIQPAKLEDSAVYLCASSLAGGASETQYFGPGTRLLVL.

This clonotype was seen repeatedly, ten times or more. The J gene is TRBJ1-2, the V gene TRBV7-9, with D possibly being TRBD1 (6 bases). Trimming stripped 5 bases from V and 5 bases from J, with 18 bases between. CDR1 and CDR2 from the germline V gene are SEHNR and FQNEAQ (reference sequence). The length of the CDR3 is 15 residues. The CDR3 here is CASSTAKGENYGYTF. The CDR3 bases are TGTGCCAGCAGCACTGCGAAGGGGGAAAATTATGGCTACACCTTC.

This clonotype was counted at least ten times. The chain links TRBV12-3 or TRBV12-4 to TRBJ2-5; TRBD2 matches 12 bases. CDR3 length: 16 amino acids. V trimming: 5 bases; J trimming: 5 bases; junction bases outside the gene matches: 9. In nucleotides, the CDR3 is TGTGCCAGCAGTCGAAGACTAGCGGGAGACCGTGAGACCCAGTACTTC. The encoded protein is CASSRRLAGDRETQYF.

This clonotype was detected only a few times. J is TRBJ2-4 and V is TRBV28, with TRBD1 as a possible D gene (5 bases). The V and J ends lost 3 bases and 6 bases respectively, with 15 bases between them. Germline V gene data show CDR1 as MDHEN and CDR2 as SYDVKM. This CDR3 spans 15 amino acids. The CDR3 bases are TGTGCCAGCAGTTTGCCCAGGGATACGGGAAACATTCAGTACTTC. Amino acid sequence: CASSLPRDTGNIQYF.

The genes are TRBV6-1 and TRBJ2-7; 8 bases match TRBD1. The CDR3 covers 15 residues. The germline V gene has CDR1 MNHNS and CDR2 SASEGT. The trim removed 6 bases at V and 2 bases at J, leaving 9 bases unmatched. The CDR3 bases are TGTGCCAGCAGAACCGGGACAGGACGGACCTACGAGCAGTACTTC. Residues: CASRTGTGRTYEQYF.

This clonotype was detected many times. The V call is TRBV27, the J call TRBJ1-1, with D possibly TRBD1 on 5 matching bases. Trimming shortened V by 2 bases and J by 0 bases, and 10 bases separated the two germline ends. Germline CDR1 is MNHEY and CDR2 is SMNVEV (reference sequence). The CDR3 length is 15 residues. CDR3 DNA: TGTGCCAGCAGTTTAGGGGACGGAATGAACACTGAAGCTTTCTTT. Translation gives CASSLGDGMNTEAFF.

V usage is TRBV5-1 and J usage is TRBJ2-7; TRBD2 might be the D (6 bases). The CDR3 runs 14 residues. V lost 4 bases and J 6 bases, leaving 17 bases between the germline ends. Germline V gene data show CDR1 as SGHRS and CDR2 as YFSETQ. In DNA, the CDR3 is TGCGCCAGCAGCCTAAGACCGGGGGTTTGCGAGCAGTACTTC. The encoded protein is CASSLRPGVCEQYF.

This clonotype was observed many times. This sequence joins TRBV6-4 and TRBJ2-7, with a weak D call TRBD1 (6 bases). From germline, CDR1 is MRHNA and CDR2 SNTAGT. CDR3 length: 14 amino acids. V shed 9 bases and J shed 3 bases, with 18 bases lying between them. The DNA for the CDR3 is TGTGCCAGTTGCCTCGGGACAAGCTACTACGAGCAGTACTTC. Translated: CASCLGTSYYEQYF.

This clonotype was counted at least ten times. A junction boundary mismatches the germline segment, possibly from a read error. The J gene is TRBJ2-6, the V gene TRBV6-1; 9 bases are shared with TRBD1. Germline lookup yields CDR1 MNHNS and CDR2 SASEGT. The CDR3 is 15 residues long. The CDR3 is CASKQGAVGANVLTF. The DNA for the CDR3 is TGTGCCAGCAAACAGGGGGCTGTCGGGGCCAATGTCCTGACTTTC.

This clonotype was picked up many times. The chain carries TRBV4-1 and TRBJ2-7; 7 bases fit TRBD1. Germline V gene lookup returns CDR1 MGHRA and CDR2 YSYEKL. V lost 2 bases, J lost 6 bases, and 10 bases stayed unmatched. The CDR3 covers 15 residues. In nucleotides, the CDR3 is TGCGCCAGCAGCCAACACAGGGGTTTAATCCTCGAGCAGTACTTC. It is translated as CASSQHRGLILEQYF.

The chain combines TRBV6-5 with TRBJ1-3, with 7 bases lining up with TRBD1. V gave up 4 bases and J gave up 0 bases; unmatched junction bases: 9. The CDR3 length is 17 residues. Germline CDR1 is MNHEY and CDR2 is SVGAGI. The CDR3 region is CASSFTRGQSSGNTIYF. CDR3 DNA: TGTGCCAGCAGTTTTACTCGGGGACAGAGCTCTGGAAACACCATATATTTT.

This clonotype was seen at least ten times. This chain joins TRBV28 and TRBJ1-6, with no clear D. CDR1 and CDR2 (germline): MDHEN, SYDVKM. Trimming took off 6 bases at V and 10 bases at J, with 7 bases between the two ends. The CDR3 runs 11 residues. In DNA, the CDR3 is TGTGCCAGCAGCTCCGACTCACCCCTCCACTTT. Its translation: CASSSDSPLHF.

This clonotype was detected many times. V is TRBV10-3 and J is TRBJ2-5; possible D gene TRBD2, 5 bases. Trimming took off 0 bases at V and 1 base at J, with 12 bases between the two ends. The CDR3 covers 16 residues. Germline V gene data show CDR1 as ENHRY and CDR2 as SYGVKD. The CDR3 sequence: CAISESRGQSQETQYF. The CDR3 bases are TGTGCCATCAGTGAGTCTCGCGGGCAGAGCCAAGAGACCCAGTACTTC.

This clonotype showed up many times. The V and J genes are TRBV12-3 or TRBV12-4 and TRBJ1-1, with 8 positions matching TRBD1. Trimming at V came to 5 bases and at J to 2 bases, leaving 7 bases not matched to a gene. The CDR3 has 15 amino acids. The CDR3 DNA is TGTGCCAGCAGTCGGGACAGGAGTTCAAACACTGAAGCTTTCTTT. It yields the protein CASSRDRSSNTEAFF.

The rearrangement joins TRBV7-3 to TRBJ1-3, with no clear D. The CDR3 loop spans 15 amino acids. V dropped 1 base and J dropped 0 bases, with 7 bases sitting between them. Germline CDR1 reads SGHTA; CDR2 reads FQGTGA. The CDR3 here is CASSLNGLSGNTIYF. CDR3 nucleotide sequence: TGTGCCAGCAGCTTAAATGGCCTCTCTGGAAACACCATATATTTT.

This clonotype was counted many times. This chain connects TRBV20-1 to TRBJ2-5; tentative D call: TRBD2 (6 bases). Germline V CDR1 and CDR2: DFQATT, SNEGSKA (reference sequence). The length of the CDR3 is 16 residues. Trimming took off 6 bases at V and 4 bases at J, with 24 bases between the two ends. The chain's CDR3 is CSAAPNLAGWTETQYF. The CDR3 bases are TGCAGTGCGGCCCCGAATTTGGCGGGGTGGACAGAGACCCAGTACTTC.

In this sample, this clonotype turned up many times. J is TRBJ1-2 and V is TRBV2; 10 nucleotides line up with TRBD1. The V segment lost 10 bases and the J segment 4 bases; nucleotides outside the gene matches: 6. CDR3 length equals 13 residues. Looked up from germline, CDR1 is SNHLY and CDR2 is FYNNEI. The CDR3 sequence: CATAGQGGYGYTF. CDR3 coding DNA: TGTGCCACCGCAGGACAGGGGGGCTATGGCTACACCTTC.

This clonotype occurred many times. The V gene is TRBV6-1, the J gene TRBJ2-4, with 9 bases fitting TRBD1. CDR1 is MNHNS and CDR2 is SASEGT in the germline V gene. This CDR3 comprises 13 residues. V was clipped by 7 bases and J by 4 bases; unmatched bases: 2. The CDR3 DNA sequence: TGTGCCAGCACTGGACAGGGGAAAAACATTCAGTACTTC. Translation: CASTGQGKNIQYF.

This clonotype was detected ten times or more. The chain recombines TRBV4-3 with TRBJ2-7, with a possible D match to TRBD2 (6 bases). The CDR3 is made up of 15 amino acids. V dropped 1 base and J dropped 0 bases, with 10 bases sitting between them. CDR1 and CDR2 from the germline V gene are LGHNA and YSLEER. The CDR3 coding sequence is TGCGCCAGCAGCCAAGGGTCTAGCGACTCCTACGAGCAGTACTTC. This codes for CASSQGSSDSYEQYF.